This TCR beta chain was sequenced during a study of T cells after somatic rescue of genetic block. Assay used: immunoSEQ multiplex PCR; TCRdb lists only in-frame clones, some missing. The data contain tens of thousands of clones, under 95% of them singletons. Trimming removed 1 base at V and 5 bases at J, with 18 bases between. The V gene's germline CDR1 is LNHNV and CDR2 YYDKDF (reference sequence). This CDR3 is 16 amino acids long. Sample: peripheral blood mononuclear cells (PBMCs). V is TRBV15 and J is TRBJ2-7, with TRBD2 as a possible D gene (7 bases). The clonotype comes from a man aged 35-49 years. The CDR3 DNA is TGTGCCACCAGCAGAGGGGGGGCGGGAGCCCGCCACGAGCAGTACTTC. It yields the protein CATSRGGAGARHEQYF.